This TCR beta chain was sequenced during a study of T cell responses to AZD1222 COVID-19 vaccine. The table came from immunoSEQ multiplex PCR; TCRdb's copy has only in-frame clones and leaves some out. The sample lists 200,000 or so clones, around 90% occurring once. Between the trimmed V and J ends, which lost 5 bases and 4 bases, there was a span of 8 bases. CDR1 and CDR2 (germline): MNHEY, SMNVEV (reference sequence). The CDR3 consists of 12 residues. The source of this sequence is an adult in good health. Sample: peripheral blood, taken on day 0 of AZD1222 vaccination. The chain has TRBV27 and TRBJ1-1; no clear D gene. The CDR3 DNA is TGTGCCAGCAGTCACGGGCCCACTGAAGCTTTCTTT. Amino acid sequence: CASSHGPTEAFF.